The 6 T cell receptor beta chains given below trace back to one sample, sequenced in a study of T cell changes during pregnancy in multiple sclerosis. Assay: immunoSEQ multiplex PCR; the TCRdb copy retains only in-frame clones and omits some. This sample yields roughly 23,000 clones, of which about 87% are seen a single time; around 0.97% belongs to the top ten. The starting material was CD4+ T cells from peripheral blood mononuclear cells, obtained in the second trimester of pregnancy. These TCRs come from a female donor in good health, enrolled as a control in a pregnancy study.

The V gene is TRBV7-3, the J gene TRBJ2-1; 7 positions match TRBD1. The CDR3 runs to 14 residues. J was trimmed by 7 bases and V by 5 bases; bases with no gene match: 8. Germline values: CDR1 SGHTA, CDR2 FQGTGA. This CDR3 reads CASSVRQGSNEQFF. Here the CDR3 DNA reads TGTGCCAGCAGCGTTCGACAGGGCTCAAATGAGCAGTTCTTC.

The chain is built from TRBV11-2 and TRBJ1-5; 7 nucleotides agree with TRBD1. J lost 0 bases, V lost 5 bases, and 4 bases had no gene match. CDR3 length: 15 amino acids. The germline gives CDR1 SGHAT, CDR2 FQNNGV. The CDR3 nucleotides read TGTGCCAGCAGCAGACAGGGCAATAGCAATCAGCCCCAGCATTTT. Amino acid sequence: CASSRQGNSNQPQHF.

The CDR3 DNA follows: TGTGCCAGCAGTCCGGGACAGGGGCGAAATTCACCCCTCCACTTT. It codes for CASSPGQGRNSPLHF. The rearrangement uses TRBV2 and TRBJ1-6, with 10 nucleotides matching TRBD1. This CDR3 region has 15 residues. Germline CDR1 is SNHLY and CDR2 is FYNNEI. The junction had 5 bases not matched to a gene; V was cut back by 5 bases and J by 7 bases.

The V and J genes are TRBV14 and TRBJ2-5; 7 bases are a match to TRBD1. CDR1 is SGHDN, CDR2 FVKESK, per germline. The CDR3 loop spans 16 amino acids. Unmatched junction bases numbered 13, after V lost 4 bases and J lost 5 bases. The CDR3 protein is CASSRERGTAGETQYF. CDR3 nucleotides: TGTGCCAGCAGCCGGGAGAGGGGGACAGCCGGTGAGACCCAGTACTTC.

V gene TRBV5-4 combines with J gene TRBJ2-5; TRBD2 aligns across 12 bases. The J segment lost 2 bases and the V segment lost 7 bases, leaving 3 bases of the junction unmatched. CDR3 length equals 14 residues. Per the germline V gene, CDR1 is SGHNT and CDR2 is YYREEE (reference sequence). This chain's CDR3 is CASRLAGEQETQYF. In nucleotides, the CDR3 is TGTGCCAGCCGACTAGCGGGGGAACAAGAGACCCAGTACTTC.

The chain combines TRBV6-5 with TRBJ1-2; D gene uncertain. The CDR3 has 14 residues. Germline CDR1 is MNHEY and CDR2 is SVGAGI. The V gene lost 7 bases and the J gene lost 2 bases, with 14 bases spanning the gap. The CDR3 sequence: CASTRTVSNYGYTF. DNA of the CDR3: TGTGCCAGCACTAGGACTGTGTCCAACTATGGCTACACCTTC.